The sequence of this T cell receptor (beta chain) was determined in a study of Tregs in tolerant kidney transplant recipients. Germline-derived CDR1 and CDR2 are SGHRS and YFSETQ. V shed 0 bases and J 0 bases; nucleotides not matched to a gene: 4. This CDR3 is built from 18 residues. Here immunoSEQ multiplex PCR was the method, and the copy in TCRdb shows in-frame clones only, minus some. This table has roughly 120,000 clones, roughly nine tenths appearing once. CD4+CD25+CD127- Tregs, CD4+CD25- non-Tregs, CD4 and CD8 cells were sorted. Specimen: CD4+ T cells from blood. The rearrangement joins TRBV5-1 to TRBJ2-6; 9 bases agree with TRBD2. The clonotype originates from a human donor in good health. The CDR3 nucleotides are TGCGCCAGCAGCTTGGTGGGAGCGGGGGGCTCTGGGGCCAACGTCCTGACTTTC. Translating it yields CASSLVGAGGSGANVLTF.